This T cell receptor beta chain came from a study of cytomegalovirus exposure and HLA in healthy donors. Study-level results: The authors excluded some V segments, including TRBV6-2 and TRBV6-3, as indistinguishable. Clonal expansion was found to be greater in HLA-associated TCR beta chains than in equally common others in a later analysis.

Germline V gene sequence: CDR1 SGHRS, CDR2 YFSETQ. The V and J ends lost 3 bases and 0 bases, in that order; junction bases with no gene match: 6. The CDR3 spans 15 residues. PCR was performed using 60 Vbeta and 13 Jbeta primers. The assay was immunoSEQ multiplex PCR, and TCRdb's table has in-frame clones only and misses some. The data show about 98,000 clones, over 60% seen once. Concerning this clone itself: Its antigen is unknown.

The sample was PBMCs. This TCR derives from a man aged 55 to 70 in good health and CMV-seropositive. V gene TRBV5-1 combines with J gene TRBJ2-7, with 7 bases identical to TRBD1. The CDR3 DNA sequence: TGCGCCAGCAGCTGGGAGACAGGGCACTCCTACGAGCAGTACTTC. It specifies CASSWETGHSYEQYF. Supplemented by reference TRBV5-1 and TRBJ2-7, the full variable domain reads KAGVTQTPRYLIKTRGQQVTLSCSPISGHRSVSWYQQTPGQGLQFLFEYFSETQRNKGNFPGRFSGRQFSNSRSEMNVSTLELGDSALYLCASSWETGHSYEQYFGPGTRLTVT.